One sample yielded the 9 T cell receptor beta chains listed below, sequenced in a study of blood T cell repertoires in COVID-19. This table comes from immunoSEQ multiplex PCR, and its TCRdb copy is limited to in-frame clones, with some not included. The data show fewer than 130,000 clones, less than 85% seen once. Sequencing input: peripheral blood. These receptors were collected from a woman older than 75 with acute or convalescent COVID-19.

This clone has a single count. The chain joins TRBV2 to TRBJ2-5, with 10 bases identical to TRBD1. Germline trimming cut 6 bases from V and 4 bases from J; bases unmatched to any gene: 5. The CDR3 is 14 amino acids. Per the germline V gene, CDR1 is SNHLY and CDR2 is FYNNEI. Here the CDR3 DNA reads TGTGCCAGCAGCCGGGACAGGGGTTCAGAGACCCAGTACTTC. Amino acids: CASSRDRGSETQYF.

This clone has a handful of counts. This sequence joins TRBV3-1 (or the pseudogene TRBV3-2) and TRBJ2-7; TRBD1 matches at 7 bases. Germline V gene sequence: CDR1 LGHDT, CDR2 YNNKEL (reference sequence). With 1 base clipped from V and 1 base from J, the junction kept 7 bases outside the gene matches. The CDR3 runs to 16 residues. The CDR3: CASSQGPGTASYEQYF. CDR3 nucleotide sequence: TGTGCCAGCAGCCAAGGCCCCGGGACAGCATCCTACGAGCAGTACTTC.

The DNA of the CDR3 is TGCGCCAGCAGCCCCGAGGGCAGGGGGAACACCGGGGAGCTGTTTTTT. This sequence encodes CASSPEGRGNTGELFF. The chain links TRBV5-1 to TRBJ2-2; a weak D match, TRBD1 (6 bases). The V gene lost 4 bases and the J gene lost 1 base, with 14 bases spanning the gap. CDR3 size: 16 residues. Germline-derived CDR1 and CDR2 are SGHRS and YFSETQ.

The rearrangement uses TRBV4-2 and TRBJ2-6; tentatively, D is TRBD2 (5 bases). In germline, CDR1 is LGHNA, CDR2 YNFKEQ. The CDR3 has 17 amino acids. V was cut by 1 base and J by 4 bases, with 14 bases left in between. For the CDR3, the DNA is TGTGCCAGCAGCCAAGGGGAGCTAGCTTCCGGGGCCAACGTCCTGACTTTC. It codes for CASSQGELASGANVLTF.

The rearrangement joins TRBV3-1 (or the pseudogene TRBV3-2) to TRBJ2-1, with a weak D call TRBD1 (5 bases). The CDR3 is 17 residues long. CDR1 is LGHDT and CDR2 is YNNKEL in the germline V gene (reference sequence). Trimming pared 4 bases from V and 5 bases from J, leaving 21 bases between. This chain's CDR3 is CASSPKSRKWGHNEQFF. The DNA of the CDR3 is TGTGCCAGCAGCCCCAAGTCGCGGAAATGGGGCCACAATGAGCAGTTCTTC.

The CDR3 DNA follows: TGCAGTGCTAGTAGGGTCCGGACTGTACCCAAAAACATTCAGTACTTC. It yields the protein CSASRVRTVPKNIQYF. V usage is TRBV20-1 and J usage is TRBJ2-4; the D gene is possibly TRBD2 (5 bases). Germline V gene sequence: CDR1 DFQATT, CDR2 SNEGSKA (reference sequence). The V end was cut by 3 bases, the J end by 2 bases, with 17 bases between. This CDR3 has 16 residues.

The chain has TRBV18 and TRBJ1-1; the D gene is possibly TRBD1 (5 bases). The germline CDR1 and CDR2 sequences are KGHSH and LQKENI. V was clipped by 3 bases and J by 2 bases, with 10 bases between them. The CDR3 length is 14 residues. The CDR3 DNA follows: TGTGCCAGCTCACCGGCCGGGGGAAACACTGAAGCTTTCTTT. Translated, it gives CASSPAGGNTEAFF.

The J gene is TRBJ1-2, the V gene TRBV28; D is possibly TRBD1 (6 bases). Germline V gene data show CDR1 as MDHEN and CDR2 as SYDVKM. The CDR3 spans 13 residues. V was pared by 10 bases and J by 5 bases, with 17 bases between. This CDR3 reads CATRDTKSYGYTF. The CDR3 DNA reads TGTGCCACCCGGGACACCAAGTCGTATGGCTACACCTTC.

The V and J genes are TRBV6-1 and TRBJ2-7; D possibly corresponds to TRBD2 (5 bases). From germline, CDR1 is MNHNS and CDR2 SASEGT. This CDR3 comprises 15 residues. Between the trimmed V and J ends, which lost 1 base and 2 bases, there was a span of 12 bases. CDR3 sequence (DNA): TGTGCCAGCAGTGAAGTCCGGGGTCTACCCTACGAGCAGTACTTC. Residues: CASSEVRGLPYEQYF.